Detailed here is one T cell receptor beta chain. This sample stems from a study of blood T cell repertoires in COVID-19. Study in general: Some COVID-19 samples were acute and others convalescent; all came from the United States, Italy and Spain.

The CDR3 runs 16 residues. V was clipped by 2 bases and J by 4 bases, with 15 bases between them. Germline V gene lookup returns CDR1 SGHAT and CDR2 FQNNGV. The table came from immunoSEQ multiplex PCR; TCRdb's copy has only in-frame clones and leaves some out. The sample has roughly 120,000 clones, less than 95% seen once. This receptor was identified in a human donor with active COVID-19. The donor label of this sample is uncertain. V and J are TRBV11-2 and TRBJ2-1, with D perhaps matching TRBD1 (5 bases). Sequenced sample: peripheral blood. The CDR3 loop is CASSLNLGRWYNEQFF. The CDR3 DNA reads TGTGCCAGCAGCTTAAACTTGGGGCGTTGGTACAATGAGCAGTTCTTC.